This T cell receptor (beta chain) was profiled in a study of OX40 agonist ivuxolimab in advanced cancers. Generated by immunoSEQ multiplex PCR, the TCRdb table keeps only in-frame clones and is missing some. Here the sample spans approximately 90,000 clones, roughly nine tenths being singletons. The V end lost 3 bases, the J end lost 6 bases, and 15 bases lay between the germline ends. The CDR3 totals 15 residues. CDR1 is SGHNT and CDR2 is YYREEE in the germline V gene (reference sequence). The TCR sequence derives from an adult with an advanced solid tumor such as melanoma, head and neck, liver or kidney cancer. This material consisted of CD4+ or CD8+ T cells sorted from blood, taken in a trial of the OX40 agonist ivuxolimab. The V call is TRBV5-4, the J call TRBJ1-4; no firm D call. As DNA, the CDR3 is TGTGCCAGCAGCTCGCGGACTCAACGGGATGAAAAACTGTTTTTT. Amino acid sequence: CASSSRTQRDEKLFF.